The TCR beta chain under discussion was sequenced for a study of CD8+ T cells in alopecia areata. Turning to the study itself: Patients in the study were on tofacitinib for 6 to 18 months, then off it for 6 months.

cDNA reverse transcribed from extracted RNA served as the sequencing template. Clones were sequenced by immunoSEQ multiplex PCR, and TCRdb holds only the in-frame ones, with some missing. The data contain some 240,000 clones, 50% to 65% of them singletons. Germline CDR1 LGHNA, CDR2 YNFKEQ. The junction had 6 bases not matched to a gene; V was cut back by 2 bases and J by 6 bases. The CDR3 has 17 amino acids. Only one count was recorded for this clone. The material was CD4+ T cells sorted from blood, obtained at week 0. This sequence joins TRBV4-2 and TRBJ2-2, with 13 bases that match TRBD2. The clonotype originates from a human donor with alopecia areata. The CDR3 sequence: CASSQIGLAGAPGELFF. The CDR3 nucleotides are TGTGCCAGCAGCCAAATAGGACTAGCGGGAGCCCCCGGGGAGCTGTTTTTT.